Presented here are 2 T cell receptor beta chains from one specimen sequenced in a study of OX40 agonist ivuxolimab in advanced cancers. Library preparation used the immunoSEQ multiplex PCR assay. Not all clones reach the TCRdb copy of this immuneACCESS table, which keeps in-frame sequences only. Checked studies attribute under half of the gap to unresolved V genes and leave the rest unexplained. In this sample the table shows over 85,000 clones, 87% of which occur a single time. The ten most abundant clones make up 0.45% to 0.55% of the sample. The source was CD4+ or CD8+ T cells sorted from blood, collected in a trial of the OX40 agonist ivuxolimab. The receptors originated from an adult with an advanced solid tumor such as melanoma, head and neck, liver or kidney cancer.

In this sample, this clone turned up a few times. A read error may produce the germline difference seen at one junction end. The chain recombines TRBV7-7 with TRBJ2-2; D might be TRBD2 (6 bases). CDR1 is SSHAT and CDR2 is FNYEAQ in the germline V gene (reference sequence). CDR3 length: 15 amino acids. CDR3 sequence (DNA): TGTGCTAGCAGCTTAGGAGGGTTAGGCACCGGGGAGCTGTTTTTT. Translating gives CASSLGGLGTGELFF.

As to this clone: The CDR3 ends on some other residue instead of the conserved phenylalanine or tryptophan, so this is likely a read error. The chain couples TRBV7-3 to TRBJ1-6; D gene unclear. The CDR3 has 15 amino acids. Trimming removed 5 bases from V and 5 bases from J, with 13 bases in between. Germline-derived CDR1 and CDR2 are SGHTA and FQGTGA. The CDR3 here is CASSAQAGDNSPLHL. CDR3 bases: TGTGCCAGCAGCGCCCAGGCGGGCGATAATTCACCCCTCCACCTT.